The clone carrying this T cell receptor beta chain was picked up a small number of times. Its antigen is currently unknown. The data belong to a study of T cells after yellow fever vaccination. The study's findings and limits: Though it reached lower strength, the secondary response hit its peak faster, day 5 versus 15. CD4 and CD8 compartments shared a small share of clonotypes.

There are 14 residues in the CDR3. Trimming shortened V by 4 bases and J by 6 bases, and 13 bases separated the two germline ends. Looked up from germline, CDR1 is SGDLS and CDR2 is YYNGEE. TCRdb reanalysed the 5' RACE reads using MiXCR and keeps one entry per CDR3 protein. Of about 340,000 distinct CDR3 sequences detected, approximately 4.2% appear once; the ten largest clones hold approximately 25%. The material was PBMCs, obtained 5 days after the yellow fever booster vaccination. The chain has TRBV9 and TRBJ2-2; maybe TRBD2 (6 bases). This receptor was identified in a man aged 18 to 29 who received the YFV17D yellow fever vaccine. CDR3 coding DNA: TGTGCCAGCAGCCCCATTAGCGGACCCGGGGAGCTGTTTTTT. Its protein is CASSPISGPGELFF. Looking up the rest from reference TRBV9 and TRBJ2-2 gives the full variable domain: DSGVTQTPKHLITATGQRVTLRCSPRSGDLSVYWYQQSLDQGLQFLIQYYNGEERAKGNILERFSAQQFPDLHSELNLSSLELGDSALYFCASSPISGPGELFFGEGSRLTVL.